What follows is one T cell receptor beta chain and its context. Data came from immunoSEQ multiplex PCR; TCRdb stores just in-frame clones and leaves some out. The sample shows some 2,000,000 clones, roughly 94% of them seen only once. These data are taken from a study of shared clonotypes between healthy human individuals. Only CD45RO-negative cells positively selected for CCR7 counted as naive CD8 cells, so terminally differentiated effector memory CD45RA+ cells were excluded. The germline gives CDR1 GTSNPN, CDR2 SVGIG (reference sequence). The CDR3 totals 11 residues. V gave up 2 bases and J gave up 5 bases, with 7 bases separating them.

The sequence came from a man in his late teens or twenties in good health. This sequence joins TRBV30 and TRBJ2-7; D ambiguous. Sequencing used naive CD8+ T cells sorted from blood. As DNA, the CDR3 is TGTGCCTGGAGTTTCCAGAACGAGCAGTACTTC. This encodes CAWSFQNEQYF.